Following are 27 T cell receptor beta chains from one sample sequenced in a study of identical twins. In TCRdb, the 5' RACE reads were re-called with MiXCR into one record per CDR3 protein. Of 1.5 million or so distinct CDR3 sequences in the sample, about 31% were seen once. Input material: cord blood. The source is a newborn girl in good health.

The table lists this clonotype with a count of one. The junction does not match germline at one end; this may be a read error. The chain couples TRBV28 to TRBJ2-1; no firm D call. Germline assignment: CDR1 MDHEN and CDR2 SYDVKM. The CDR3 spans 13 residues. Here the CDR3 reads CANSLSSYNEQFF. DNA of the CDR3: TGTGCCAACAGTCTAAGCTCCTACAATGAGCAGTTCTTC.

As concerns this clonotype: A read error may account for a junction end that differs from germline. CDR3 sequence: CSGATSGGNIRYF. CDR3 coding DNA: TGCAGCGGCGCGACTAGCGGGGGAAACATTCGGTACTTC. The V gene is TRBV29-1, the J gene TRBJ2-4, with 12 bases aligning to TRBD2. The CDR3 has 13 residues. The germline V gene has CDR1 SQVTM and CDR2 ANQGSEA.

The chain joins TRBV27 to TRBJ1-1; D might be TRBD1 (5 bases). Trimming removed 3 bases from V and 0 bases from J, with 8 bases in between. Germline CDR1 MNHEY, CDR2 SMNVEV (reference sequence). The CDR3 has 14 residues. CDR3 bases: TGTGCCAGCAGTTTCGGACACATGAACACTGAAGCTTTCTTT. Translated: CASSFGHMNTEAFF.

On this clonotype: Sequence at one end of the junction differs from germline and may be a read error. The chain combines TRBV12-3 or TRBV12-4 with TRBJ1-5; a weak D match, TRBD1 (6 bases). This CDR3 comprises 16 residues. CDR3 residues: CASSLPGRGVTQPHHF. The CDR3 coding sequence is TGTGCCAGCAGTTTACCCGGCAGGGGTGTTACTCAGCCCCATCATTTT.

V usage is TRBV30 and J usage is TRBJ1-5; D uncertain. Between the trimmed V and J ends, which lost 0 bases and 5 bases, there was a span of 8 bases. The germline V gene encodes CDR1 GTSNPN and CDR2 SVGIG (reference sequence). The CDR3 extends over 13 amino acids. CDR3 in amino acids: CAWSVAGDQPQHF. As DNA, the CDR3 is TGTGCCTGGAGTGTGGCAGGTGATCAGCCCCAGCATTTT.

The chain carries TRBV7-2 and TRBJ2-3; D possibly corresponds to TRBD2 (6 bases). Per the germline V gene, CDR1 is SGHTA and CDR2 is FQGNSA. The CDR3 spans 16 residues. Trimming cost V 1 base and J 1 base, with 12 bases left between them. The chain's CDR3 is CASSLEGTPRTDTQYF. The CDR3 region has the DNA TGTGCCAGCAGCTTAGAAGGGACTCCTCGCACAGATACGCAGTATTTT.

In its sample, this clonotype was seen a few times. The CDR3 nucleotides read TGCAGTGCTGGGCAGATGAACACTGAAGCTTTCTTT. It translates to CSAGQMNTEAFF. The chain is built from TRBV20-1 and TRBJ1-1; unclear D gene. The CDR3 runs 12 residues. Per the germline V gene, CDR1 is DFQATT and CDR2 is SNEGSKA (reference sequence). V lost 5 bases and J lost 0, with 7 bases in between.

This clonotype was seen just once. V gene TRBV5-6 combines with J gene TRBJ2-3; TRBD1 matches at 8 bases. V gave up 0 bases and J gave up 3 bases; unmatched junction bases: 6. The germline CDR1 and CDR2 sequences are SGHDT and YYEEEE. The length of the CDR3 is 16 residues. In DNA form, the CDR3 reads TGTGCCAGCAGCTTGGGGACAGGGCGAAGGACAGATACGCAGTATTTT. It specifies CASSLGTGRRTDTQYF. Using reference TRBV5-6 and TRBJ2-3 for the parts outside the CDR3, the full variable domain is DAGVTQSPTHLIKTRGQQVTLRCSPKSGHDTVSWYQQALGQGPQFIFQYYEEEERQRGNFPDRFSGHQFPNYSSELNVNALLLGDSALYLCASSLGTGRRTDTQYFGPGTRLTVL.

The table lists this clonotype with many counts. The gene calls are TRBV27 and TRBJ2-1, with a possible D match to TRBD1 (6 bases). Germline values: CDR1 MNHEY, CDR2 SMNVEV (reference sequence). V lost 0 bases, J lost 6 bases, and 15 bases lay in between. The CDR3 totals 16 residues. CDR3 loop: CASSLSGTHNVNEQFF. In DNA, the CDR3 is TGTGCCAGCAGTTTATCGGGGACACACAATGTCAATGAGCAGTTCTTC.

The chain couples TRBV7-9 to TRBJ2-3, with 7 bases lining up with TRBD2. J lost 4 bases, V lost 4 bases, and 8 bases had no gene match. The CDR3 runs to 15 residues. CDR1 and CDR2 (germline): SEHNR, FQNEAQ (reference sequence). The CDR3 protein is CASSSGPAGSDTQYF. The CDR3 DNA reads as TGTGCCAGCAGCTCGGGACCAGCGGGGTCAGATACGCAGTATTTT.

V usage is TRBV20-1 and J usage is TRBJ1-5; D is uncertain. The CDR3 runs to 14 residues. Per the germline V gene, CDR1 is DFQATT and CDR2 is SNEGSKA (reference sequence). The V gene lost 4 bases and the J gene lost 2 bases, with 12 bases spanning the gap. The CDR3 is CSATDTYGNQPQHF. In nucleotides, the CDR3 is TGCAGTGCTACAGACACTTATGGCAATCAGCCCCAGCATTTT.

The CDR3 nucleotides read TGCGCCAGCAGCTTTTCCAGTCAGGGACTAGCGGGAGGGATCGCAGATACGCAGTATTTT. Translation: CASSFSSQGLAGGIADTQYF. This chain links TRBV5-1 with TRBJ2-3; TRBD2 matches at 16 bases. V shed 2 bases and J 4 bases; nucleotides not matched to a gene: 13. The CDR3 runs to 20 residues. Germline-derived CDR1 and CDR2 are SGHRS and YFSETQ.

There are a few counts of this clonotype. The chain is built from TRBV20-1 and TRBJ1-2; 9 bases align to TRBD1. Germline-derived CDR1 and CDR2 are DFQATT and SNEGSKA (reference sequence). There are 19 residues in the CDR3. J gave up 3 bases and V 1 base, and 18 bases lay outside the gene matches. The CDR3 sequence: CSARVRVGTGQFGDYGYTF. The CDR3 region has the DNA TGCAGTGCTAGAGTACGAGTGGGGACAGGGCAGTTTGGCGACTATGGCTACACCTTC.

The chain carries TRBV11-2 and TRBJ1-2; a weak D match, TRBD1 (6 bases). The CDR3 spans 14 residues. Germline V gene lookup returns CDR1 SGHAT and CDR2 FQNNGV. V lost 3 bases to trimming and J lost 6 bases, with 14 bases between them. CDR3 DNA sequence: TGTGCCAGCAGCTTCGTGGGGGCGGCCCATGGCTACACCTTC. This codes for CASSFVGAAHGYTF.

The rearrangement uses TRBV3-1 and TRBJ1-1; tentative D call: TRBD1 (5 bases). In germline, CDR1 is LGHDT, CDR2 YNNKEL (reference sequence). The CDR3 has 16 residues. V was clipped by 4 bases and J by 5 bases, with 20 bases between them. The CDR3 loop is CASSLSPFRERTEAFF. The CDR3 DNA is TGTGCCAGCAGCCTAAGTCCTTTCAGGGAGAGGACTGAAGCTTTCTTT.

This rearrangement joins TRBV12-3 or TRBV12-4 to TRBJ1-5; D is ambiguous. The V end was cut by 1 base, the J end by 4 bases, with 11 bases between. There are 15 residues in the CDR3. The CDR3 bases are TGTGCCAGCAGTTTAGGACCGTCTGGGAATCAGCCCCAGCATTTT. It translates to CASSLGPSGNQPQHF.

This chain joins TRBV24-1 and TRBJ2-5, with 7 bases lining up with TRBD2. V lost 2 bases, J lost 11 bases, and 16 bases stayed unmatched. This CDR3 comprises 16 residues. Per germline, CDR1 KGHDR and CDR2 SFDVKD. CDR3 sequence reads: CATSDYGGGPLNEQYF. CDR3 DNA sequence: TGTGCCACCAGTGATTATGGGGGAGGGCCTTTGAATGAGCAGTACTTC.

This clonotype was detected ten times or more. The J gene is TRBJ1-4, the V gene TRBV11-1; no clear D. V lost 5 bases and J 11 bases, leaving 12 bases between the germline ends. CDR3 length: 12 residues. Germline V gene data show CDR1 as SGHAT and CDR2 as FQDESV (reference sequence). CDR3 sequence reads: CASSRPTGKLFF. Here the CDR3 DNA reads TGTGCCAGCAGCCGCCCGACGGGCAAACTGTTTTTT.

The chain links TRBV9 to TRBJ1-1; 8 bases are a match to TRBD1. This CDR3 has 17 amino acids. After removal of 0 bases from V and 0 bases from J, the junction contained 7 bases not matched to a gene. Germline assignment: CDR1 SGDLS and CDR2 YYNGEE. The CDR3 DNA reads as TGTGCCAGCAGCGTAGCTGGACAGGGAAGTTTGAACACTGAAGCTTTCTTT. It encodes CASSVAGQGSLNTEAFF.

Comment on this clonotype: This may be a read error, as it is one base from a much larger clone. The chain recombines TRBV29-1 with TRBJ2-3, with 13 bases that match TRBD2. The CDR3 spans 14 residues. The germline gives CDR1 SQVTM, CDR2 ANQGSEA. The CDR3 DNA sequence: TGCAGCACAGGACTAGCGGGAGCGAGAGATGCGCAGTATTTT. Amino acid sequence: CSTGLAGARDAQYF.

The rearrangement joins TRBV6-5 to TRBJ2-2; tentatively, D is TRBD2 (5 bases). V dropped 2 bases and J dropped 4 bases, with 11 bases sitting between them. Germline-derived CDR1 and CDR2 are MNHEY and SVGAGI. This CDR3 region has 15 residues. The CDR3: CASSYRARGTGELFF. The CDR3 bases are TGTGCCAGCAGTTACAGGGCCCGGGGCACCGGGGAGCTGTTTTTT.

The chain links TRBV11-2 to TRBJ2-3; possibly TRBD2 for D (5 bases). From germline, CDR1 is SGHAT and CDR2 FQNNGV. The V end was cut by 5 bases, the J end by 1 base, with 16 bases between. The CDR3 loop spans 16 amino acids. CDR3 loop: CASSPRTAWGTDTQYF. DNA of the CDR3: TGTGCCAGCAGCCCCAGGACTGCATGGGGCACAGATACGCAGTATTTT.

The chain carries TRBV25-1 and TRBJ2-3; 7 bases fit TRBD1. J gave up 4 bases and V 0 bases, and 7 bases lay outside the gene matches. Germline assignment: CDR1 MGHDK and CDR2 SYGVNS. The CDR3 contains 16 residues. For the CDR3, the DNA is TGTGCCAGCAGTGAATATATAGGGGGCAGGGCAGATACGCAGTATTTT. Amino acid sequence: CASSEYIGGRADTQYF.

J is TRBJ1-2 and V is TRBV24-1; no clear D. CDR1 is KGHDR, CDR2 SFDVKD, per germline. V lost 4 bases and J 4 bases, leaving 12 bases between the germline ends. The CDR3 runs 14 residues. CDR3 nucleotide sequence: TGTGCCACCAGTGACCGGACCGACTCCTATGGCTACACCTTC. Its translation is CATSDRTDSYGYTF.

This clonotype has just a few counts. This chain joins TRBV29-1 and TRBJ2-3; D is possibly TRBD1 (6 bases). V was clipped by 3 bases and J by 6 bases, with 16 bases between them. Germline-derived CDR1 and CDR2 are SQVTM and ANQGSEA. The CDR3 has 14 residues. CDR3 sequence (DNA): TGCAGCGTTGAGGGTCGGGACACTTGGGATACGCAGTATTTT. Translating it yields CSVEGRDTWDTQYF.

This clonotype was seen a handful of times. The chain carries TRBV6-6 and TRBJ2-2; D gene uncertain. The CDR3 runs 14 residues. The V gene's germline CDR1 is MNHNY and CDR2 SVGAGI (reference sequence). V dropped 7 bases and J dropped 2 bases, with 11 bases sitting between them. The CDR3 bases are TGTGCCAGCACCGAACGACTTAACACCGGGGAGCTGTTTTTT. Translated, it gives CASTERLNTGELFF.

This clonotype was observed many times. The rearrangement uses TRBV4-2 and TRBJ2-4; D possibly uses TRBD1 or TRBD2 (6 bases each). The last part of the DNA fits TRBJ2-7 better; the J call may be wrong. The germline V gene has CDR1 LGHNA and CDR2 YNFKEQ. CDR3 size: 12 residues. CDR3 residues: CASRKGGNEQYF. Here the CDR3 DNA reads TGTGCCAGCAGGAAAGGGGGGAACGAGCAGTACTTC.